This T cell receptor (beta chain) was found in a study of beta chain features in type 1 diabetes. Whole-study findings and limits: Cells carrying high TCR expression could end up over-represented when cDNA is sequenced. Moderately but significantly shorter TCRB CDR3s were found in Type 1 diabetes patients in all four CD4+ subsets.

The whole isolated RNA underwent reverse transcription, so sequencing captured expressed TCRB transcripts. Using immunoSEQ multiplex PCR, the repertoire was profiled, and TCRdb retains in-frame clones only, with some absent. Seen here are 250,000 to 300,000 clones, approximately 25% observed once, and the top ten hold roughly 0.011%. There was one heparinised blood draw per donor, averaging about 116 mL. The table lists this clone with a few counts. The antigen is undetermined. With 2 bases removed from V and 0 bases from J, the gap between germline ends came to 8 bases. Germline V CDR1 and CDR2: SGHRS, YFSETQ. The CDR3 sequence is 14 residues long.

This TCR was sampled from a woman between 25 and 40 years old with type 1 diabetes. Sequenced: naive CD4+ T cells from blood. J is TRBJ1-1 and V is TRBV5-1; possible D gene TRBD1, 6 bases. CDR3 nucleotide sequence: TGCGCCAGCAGCTTCGGACAGATGAACACTGAAGCTTTCTTT. Its translation: CASSFGQMNTEAFF. Complete variable domain (other parts from reference TRBV5-1 and TRBJ1-1): KAGVTQTPRYLIKTRGQQVTLSCSPISGHRSVSWYQQTPGQGLQFLFEYFSETQRNKGNFPGRFSGRQFSNSRSEMNVSTLELGDSALYLCASSFGQMNTEAFFGQGTRLTVV.